This record covers a single TCR beta chain. A junction end diverges from the germline sequence, so it may reflect a read error. Between roughly 18,000 and 1,100,000 sorted cells, with 10%, 30% or 50% RNA, yielded naive CD8 libraries. Naive CD8 T cells were sorted as CD8+CD4-CCR7+CD45RA+. The data derive from a study of molecular identifiers for immune sequencing clone quantification. Germline V CDR1 and CDR2: SGHDN, FVKESK. The CDR3 extends over 13 amino acids. In preparing bulk TCR libraries, previously described methods and listed TCR primers were used. One entry per CDR3 protein results from TCRdb running MiXCR on the PCR reads. The sample includes about 54,000 distinct CDR3 sequences, almost 25% seen only once; the top ten take 1.5% to 2%.

Sequenced input: naive CD8+ T cells from blood, with Jurkat cell RNA spiked in. This sample's subset: FACS-sorted CD8+CD4-CCR7+CD45RA+ naive T cells. V gene TRBV14 combines with J gene TRBJ2-7; unclear D gene. This TCR was sampled from a human donor in good health. Some libraries in this study had Jurkat cell RNA spiked in. The CDR3 reads CASSQGLGCERYF. In DNA, the CDR3 is TGTGCCAGCAGCCAAGGGTTGGGGTGCGAGCGGTACTTC.